This TCR beta chain came from a study of T cell changes during pregnancy in multiple sclerosis. Germline CDR1 reads MNHEY; CDR2 reads SVGAGI. The CDR3 has 14 residues. V shed 6 bases and J shed 3 bases, with 13 bases lying between them. Sequencing used immunoSEQ multiplex PCR; TCRdb keeps in-frame clones, though not all of them. The sample lists about 97,000 clones, 75% to 95% occurring once. The chain couples TRBV6-5 to TRBJ2-3, with a possible D match to TRBD1 (6 bases). The source is a female donor in good health, enrolled as a control in a pregnancy study. The sequencing used peripheral blood, collected in the second trimester of pregnancy. The CDR3 DNA reads TGTGCCAGCAGACGAAGTACAGGGACAGATACGCAGTATTTT. Protein sequence: CASRRSTGTDTQYF.